The source of this T cell receptor (beta chain) is a study of regulatory T cells in long-lasting Graves disease. Turning to the study itself: The study enrolled newly diagnosed Graves' patients on antithyroid drugs under 3 months.

In germline, CDR1 is MRHNA, CDR2 SNTAGT. The CDR3 has 14 residues. The V end was cut by 5 bases, the J end by 9 bases, with 17 bases between. Time point of the sample: newly diagnosed GD, antithyroid drugs for less than 3 months. Making the TCR library involved RNA that had been extracted from PBMCs. Findings and caveats of the study: TRBV28, TRBJ1-2 and TRBJ2-5 were segments that persistent disease favored.

On this clonotype itself: Its antigen is currently unknown.

Construction of the TCR beta libraries employed iRepertoire HTBI primers in conjunction with Arm-PCR of CDR3 regions. TCRdb recomputed calls from the multiplex PCR reads with MiXCR, one row per CDR3 protein. The sample lists 450,000 to 650,000 distinct CDR3 sequences, roughly a sixth seen once, with 25% in the top ten. The same data also contributed to another study, on T cells in Graves' hyperthyroidism and ophthalmopathy. As that study records: It was considered stable Graves' hyperthyroidism when ophthalmopathy did not progress within 18 months. A patient was excluded if there was uncontrolled infection, other autoimmune disease, pregnancy or lactation.

This TCR came from a woman aged 35 to 59 with Graves disease. This chain connects TRBV6-4 to TRBJ2-4, with D possibly being TRBD1 or TRBD2 (5 bases each). This material consisted of peripheral blood mononuclear cells (PBMCs), taken at new diagnosis, from a patient treated with antithyroid drugs. The CDR3 nucleotides are TGTGCCAGCAGTTATTCCGGGGCCACCACCATTCAGTACTTC. Translation: CASSYSGATTIQYF.